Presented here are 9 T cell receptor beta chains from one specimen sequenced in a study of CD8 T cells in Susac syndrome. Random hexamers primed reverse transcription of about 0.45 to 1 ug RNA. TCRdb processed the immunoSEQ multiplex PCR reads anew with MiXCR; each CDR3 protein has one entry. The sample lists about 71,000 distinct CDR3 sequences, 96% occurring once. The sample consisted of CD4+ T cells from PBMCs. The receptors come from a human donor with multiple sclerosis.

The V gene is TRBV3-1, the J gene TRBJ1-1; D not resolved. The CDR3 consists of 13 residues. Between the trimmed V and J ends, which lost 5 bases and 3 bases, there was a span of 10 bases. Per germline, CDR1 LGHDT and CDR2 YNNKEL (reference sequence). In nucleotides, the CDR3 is TGTGCCAGCAGCAAAGGCCGGGACACTGAAGCTTTCTTT. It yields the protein CASSKGRDTEAFF.

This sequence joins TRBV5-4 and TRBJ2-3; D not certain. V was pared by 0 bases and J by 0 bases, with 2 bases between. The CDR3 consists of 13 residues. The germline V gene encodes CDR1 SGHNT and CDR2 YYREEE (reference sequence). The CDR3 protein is CASSLDSTDTQYF. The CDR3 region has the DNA TGTGCCAGCAGCTTGGACAGCACAGATACGCAGTATTTT.

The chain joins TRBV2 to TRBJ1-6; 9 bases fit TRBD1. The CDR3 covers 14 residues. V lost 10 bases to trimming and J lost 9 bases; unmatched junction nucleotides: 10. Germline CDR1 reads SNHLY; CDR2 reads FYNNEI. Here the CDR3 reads CATSGTGSFSPLHF. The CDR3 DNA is TGTGCCACCTCCGGGACAGGGAGTTTTTCACCCCTCCACTTT.

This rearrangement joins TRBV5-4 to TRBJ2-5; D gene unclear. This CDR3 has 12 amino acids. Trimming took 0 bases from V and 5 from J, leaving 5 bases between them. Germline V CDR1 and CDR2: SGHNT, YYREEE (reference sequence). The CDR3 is CASSLATETQYF. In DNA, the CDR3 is TGTGCCAGCAGCTTGGCCACGGAGACCCAGTACTTC.

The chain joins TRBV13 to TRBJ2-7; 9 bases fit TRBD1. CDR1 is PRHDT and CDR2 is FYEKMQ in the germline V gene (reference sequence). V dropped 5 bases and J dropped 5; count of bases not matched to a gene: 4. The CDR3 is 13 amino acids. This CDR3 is CASSKDRGHEQYF. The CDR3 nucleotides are TGTGCCAGCAGCAAGGACAGGGGACACGAGCAGTACTTC. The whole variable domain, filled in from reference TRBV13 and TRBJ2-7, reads AAGVIQSPRHLIKEKRETATLKCYPIPRHDTVYWYQQGPGQDPQFLISFYEKMQSDKGSIPDRFSAQQFSDYHSELNMSSLELGDSALYFCASSKDRGHEQYFGPGTRLTVT.

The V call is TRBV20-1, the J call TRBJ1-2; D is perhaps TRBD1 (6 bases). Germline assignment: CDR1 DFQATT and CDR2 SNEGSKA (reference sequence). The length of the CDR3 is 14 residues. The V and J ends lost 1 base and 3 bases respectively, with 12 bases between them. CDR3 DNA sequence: TGCAGTGCTAGAGGAAGGGGGGCCTACTATGGCTACACCTTC. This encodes CSARGRGAYYGYTF.

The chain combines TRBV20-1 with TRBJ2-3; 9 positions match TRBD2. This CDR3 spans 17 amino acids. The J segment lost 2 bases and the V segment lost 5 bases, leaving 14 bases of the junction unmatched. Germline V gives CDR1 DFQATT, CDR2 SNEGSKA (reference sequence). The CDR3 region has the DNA TGCAGTGCTCAGGGGGGGCTAGCGGGGCCCTACACAGATACGCAGTATTTT. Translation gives CSAQGGLAGPYTDTQYF.

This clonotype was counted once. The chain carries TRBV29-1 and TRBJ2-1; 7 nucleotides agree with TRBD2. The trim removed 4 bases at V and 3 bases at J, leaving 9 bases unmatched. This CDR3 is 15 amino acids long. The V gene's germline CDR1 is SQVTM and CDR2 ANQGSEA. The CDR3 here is CSVGGGRGGYNEQFF. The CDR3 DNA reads TGCAGCGTTGGGGGTGGGAGGGGAGGCTACAATGAGCAGTTCTTC.

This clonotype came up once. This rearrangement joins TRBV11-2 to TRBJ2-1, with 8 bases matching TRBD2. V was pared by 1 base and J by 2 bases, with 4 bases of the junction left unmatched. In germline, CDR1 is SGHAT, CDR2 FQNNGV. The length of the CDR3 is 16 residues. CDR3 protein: CASSLGAGGAYNEQFF. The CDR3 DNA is TGTGCCAGCAGCTTAGGGGCCGGGGGGGCCTACAATGAGCAGTTCTTC.